Reported below is one TCR beta chain. Its antigen remains unidentified. Method: immunoSEQ multiplex PCR; TCRdb's copy keeps in-frame clones and lacks some. This sample has tens of thousands of clones, with around 82% found just once. The data belong to a study of OX40 agonist ivuxolimab in advanced cancers. Study overall: The treatment was a fully human IgG2 OX40 agonist, ivuxolimab. Findings of the study overall: At 0.1 to 3.0 mg/kg and by week 6, CD4+ and CD8+ T cells in the blood had expanded clonally.

CDR3 length: 16 amino acids. Germline CDR1 and CDR2: SGDLS and YYNGEE. Trimming removed 0 bases from V and 0 bases from J, with 12 bases in between. Sequences were derived from CD4+ or CD8+ T cells sorted from blood, sampled in a trial of the OX40 agonist ivuxolimab. J is TRBJ1-1 and V is TRBV9; a possible D gene is TRBD1 (6 bases). The TCR originated in an adult with an advanced solid tumor such as melanoma, head and neck, liver or kidney cancer. In DNA, the CDR3 is TGTGCCAGCAGCGTAGATATCGGACAGATGAACACTGAAGCTTTCTTT. Translated: CASSVDIGQMNTEAFF.